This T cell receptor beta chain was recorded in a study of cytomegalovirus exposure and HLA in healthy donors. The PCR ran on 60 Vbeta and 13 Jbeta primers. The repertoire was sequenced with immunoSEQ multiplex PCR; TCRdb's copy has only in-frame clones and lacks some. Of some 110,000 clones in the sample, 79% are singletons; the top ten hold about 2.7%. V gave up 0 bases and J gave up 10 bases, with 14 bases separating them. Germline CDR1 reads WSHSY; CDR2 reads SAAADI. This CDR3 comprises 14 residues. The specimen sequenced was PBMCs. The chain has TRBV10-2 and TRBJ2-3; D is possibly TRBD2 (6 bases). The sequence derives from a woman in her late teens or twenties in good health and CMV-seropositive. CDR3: CASSESLTSSAQYF. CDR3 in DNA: TGCGCCAGCAGTGAGTCCCTTACTAGCTCCGCGCAGTATTTT.